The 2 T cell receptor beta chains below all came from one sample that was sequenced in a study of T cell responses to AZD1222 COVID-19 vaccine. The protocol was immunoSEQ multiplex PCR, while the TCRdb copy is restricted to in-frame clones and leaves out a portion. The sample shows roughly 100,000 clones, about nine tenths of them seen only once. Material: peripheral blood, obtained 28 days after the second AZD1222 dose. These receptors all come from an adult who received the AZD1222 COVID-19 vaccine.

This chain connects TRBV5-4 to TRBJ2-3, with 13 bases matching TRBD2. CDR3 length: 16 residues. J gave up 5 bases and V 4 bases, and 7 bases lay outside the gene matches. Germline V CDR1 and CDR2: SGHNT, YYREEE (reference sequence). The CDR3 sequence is CASSPGTSGKEDTQYF. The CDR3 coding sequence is TGTGCCAGCAGCCCCGGGACTAGCGGGAAGGAAGATACGCAGTATTTT.

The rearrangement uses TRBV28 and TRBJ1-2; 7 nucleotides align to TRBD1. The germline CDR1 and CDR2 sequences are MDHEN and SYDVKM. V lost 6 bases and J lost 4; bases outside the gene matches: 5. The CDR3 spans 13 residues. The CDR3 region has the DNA TGTGCCAGCAGCCCGGGACAGATCTATGGCTACACCTTC. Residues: CASSPGQIYGYTF.